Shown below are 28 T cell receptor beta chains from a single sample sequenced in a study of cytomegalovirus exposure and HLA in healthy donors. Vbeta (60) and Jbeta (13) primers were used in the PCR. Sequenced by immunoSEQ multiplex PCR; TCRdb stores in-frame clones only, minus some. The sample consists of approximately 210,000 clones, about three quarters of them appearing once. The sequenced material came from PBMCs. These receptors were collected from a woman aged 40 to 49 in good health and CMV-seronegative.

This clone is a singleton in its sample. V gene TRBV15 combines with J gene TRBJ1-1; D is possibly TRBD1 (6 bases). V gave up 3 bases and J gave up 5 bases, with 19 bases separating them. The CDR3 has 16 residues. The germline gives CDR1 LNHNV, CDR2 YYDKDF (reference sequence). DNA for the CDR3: TGTGCCACCAGCAGCCTGAAGGGGGTTGATGGAACTGAAGCTTTCTTT. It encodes CATSSLKGVDGTEAFF.

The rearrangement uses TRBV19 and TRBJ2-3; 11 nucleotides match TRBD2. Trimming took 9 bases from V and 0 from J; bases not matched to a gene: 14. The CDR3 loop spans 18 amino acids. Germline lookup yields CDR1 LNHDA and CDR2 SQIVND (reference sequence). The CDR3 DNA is TGTGCCAGGGGGACTAGCGGACGATTTTGGACTAGCACAGATACGCAGTATTTT. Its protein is CARGTSGRFWTSTDTQYF.

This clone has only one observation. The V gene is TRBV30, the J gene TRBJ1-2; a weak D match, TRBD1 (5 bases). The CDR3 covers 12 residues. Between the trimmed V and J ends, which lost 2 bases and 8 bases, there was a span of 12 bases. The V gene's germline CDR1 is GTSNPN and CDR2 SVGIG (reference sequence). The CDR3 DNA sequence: TGTGCCTGGAGTAGGGGCCTAGGGGGCTACACCTTC. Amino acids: CAWSRGLGGYTF.

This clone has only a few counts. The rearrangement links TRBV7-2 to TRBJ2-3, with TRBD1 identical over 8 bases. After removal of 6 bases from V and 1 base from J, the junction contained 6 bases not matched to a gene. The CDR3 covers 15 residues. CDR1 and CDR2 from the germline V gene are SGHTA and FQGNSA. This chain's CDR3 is CASSSGTGRTDTQYF. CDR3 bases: TGTGCCAGCAGTTCAGGGACAGGCCGCACAGATACGCAGTATTTT.

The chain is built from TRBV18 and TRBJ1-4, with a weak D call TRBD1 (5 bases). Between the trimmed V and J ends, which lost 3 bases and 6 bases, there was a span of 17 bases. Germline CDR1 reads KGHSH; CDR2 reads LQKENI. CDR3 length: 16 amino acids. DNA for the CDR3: TGTGCCAGCTCACCCGATACAGGCCGTCCTGATGAAAAACTGTTTTTT. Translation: CASSPDTGRPDEKLFF. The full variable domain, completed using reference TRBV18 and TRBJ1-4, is NAGVMQNPRHLVRRRGQEARLRCSPMKGHSHVYWYRQLPEEGLKFMVYLQKENIIDESGMPKERFSAEFPKEGPSILRIQQVVRGDSAAYFCASSPDTGRPDEKLFFGSGTQLSVL.

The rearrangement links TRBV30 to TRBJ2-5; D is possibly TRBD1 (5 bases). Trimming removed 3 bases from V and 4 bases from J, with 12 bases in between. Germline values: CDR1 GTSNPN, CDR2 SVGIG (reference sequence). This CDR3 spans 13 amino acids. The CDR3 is CAWRWKGSETQYF. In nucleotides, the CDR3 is TGTGCCTGGAGATGGAAGGGGTCAGAGACCCAGTACTTC.

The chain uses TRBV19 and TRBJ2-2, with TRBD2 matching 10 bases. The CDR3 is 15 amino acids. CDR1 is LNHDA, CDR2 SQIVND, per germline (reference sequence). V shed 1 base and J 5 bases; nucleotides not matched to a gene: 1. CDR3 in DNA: TGTGCCAGTAGTATAGCTAGCGGGAGAACCGGGGAGCTGTTTTTT. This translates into CASSIASGRTGELFF.

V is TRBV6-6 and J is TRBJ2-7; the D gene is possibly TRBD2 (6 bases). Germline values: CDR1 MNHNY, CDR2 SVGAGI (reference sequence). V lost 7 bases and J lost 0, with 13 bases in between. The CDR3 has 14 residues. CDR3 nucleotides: TGTGCCAGCACCAACGGGGGAATCTCCTACGAGCAGTACTTC. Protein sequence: CASTNGGISYEQYF.

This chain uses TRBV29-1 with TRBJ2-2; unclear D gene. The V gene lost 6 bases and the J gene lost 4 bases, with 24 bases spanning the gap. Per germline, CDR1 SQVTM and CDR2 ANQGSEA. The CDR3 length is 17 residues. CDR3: CSVLENSPKSVTGELFF. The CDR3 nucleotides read TGCAGCGTCCTCGAAAACTCGCCCAAATCGGTCACCGGGGAGCTGTTTTTT.

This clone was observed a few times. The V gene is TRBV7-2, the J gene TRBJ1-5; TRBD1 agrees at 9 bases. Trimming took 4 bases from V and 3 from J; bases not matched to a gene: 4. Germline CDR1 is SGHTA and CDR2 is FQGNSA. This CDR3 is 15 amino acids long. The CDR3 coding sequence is TGTGCCAGCAGCTCAACAGGGGGCAACAATCAGCCCCAGCATTTT. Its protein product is CASSSTGGNNQPQHF. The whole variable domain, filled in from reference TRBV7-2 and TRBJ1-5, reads GAGVSQSPSNKVTEKGKDVELRCDPISGHTALYWYRQSLGQGLEFLIYFQGNSAPDKSGLPSDRFSAERTGGSVSTLTIQRTQQEDSAVYLCASSSTGGNNQPQHFGDGTRLSIL.

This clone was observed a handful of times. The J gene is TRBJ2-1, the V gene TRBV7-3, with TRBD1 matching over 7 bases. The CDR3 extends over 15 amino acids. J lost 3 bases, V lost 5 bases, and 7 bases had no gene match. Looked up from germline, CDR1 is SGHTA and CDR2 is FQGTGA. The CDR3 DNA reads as TGTGCCAGCAGCCAAGGGGGCAGCGACTACAATGAGCAGTTCTTC. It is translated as CASSQGGSDYNEQFF. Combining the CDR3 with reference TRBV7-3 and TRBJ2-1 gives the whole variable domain GAGVSQTPSNKVTEKGKYVELRCDPISGHTALYWYRQSLGQGPEFLIYFQGTGAADDSGLPNDRFFAVRPEGSVSTLKIQRTERGDSAVYLCASSQGGSDYNEQFFGPGTRLTVL.

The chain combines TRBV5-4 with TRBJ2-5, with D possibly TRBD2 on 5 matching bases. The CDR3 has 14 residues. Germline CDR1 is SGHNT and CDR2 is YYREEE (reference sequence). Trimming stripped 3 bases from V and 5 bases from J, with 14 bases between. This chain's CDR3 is CASSSDGLQETQYF. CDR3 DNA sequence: TGTGCCAGCAGCTCAGACGGACTGCAGGAGACCCAGTACTTC.

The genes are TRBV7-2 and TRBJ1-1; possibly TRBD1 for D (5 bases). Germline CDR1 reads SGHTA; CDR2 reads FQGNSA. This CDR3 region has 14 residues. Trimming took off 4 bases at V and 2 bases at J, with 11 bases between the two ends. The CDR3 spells CASSSQGPNTEAFF. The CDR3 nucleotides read TGTGCCAGCAGCTCCCAGGGCCCTAACACTGAAGCTTTCTTT. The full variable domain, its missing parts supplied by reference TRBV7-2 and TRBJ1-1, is GAGVSQSPSNKVTEKGKDVELRCDPISGHTALYWYRQSLGQGLEFLIYFQGNSAPDKSGLPSDRFSAERTGGSVSTLTIQRTQQEDSAVYLCASSSQGPNTEAFFGQGTRLTVV.

CDR3 nucleotides: TGTGCCAGCAGCTTGGGGACTGGCACAGATACGCAGTATTTT. It yields the protein CASSLGTGTDTQYF. The chain joins TRBV7-8 to TRBJ2-3, with a tentative D call TRBD2 (6 bases). Trimming left V 3 bases short and J 1 base short, with 8 bases between. Germline CDR1 is SGHVS and CDR2 is FQNEAQ. CDR3 size: 14 residues.

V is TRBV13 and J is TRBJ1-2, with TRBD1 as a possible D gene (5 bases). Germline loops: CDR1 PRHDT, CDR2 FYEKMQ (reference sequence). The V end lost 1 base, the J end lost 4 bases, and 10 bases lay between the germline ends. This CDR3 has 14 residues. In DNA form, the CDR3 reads TGTGCCAGCAGCTTAGCCGCGACAGCCTATGGCTACACCTTC. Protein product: CASSLAATAYGYTF.

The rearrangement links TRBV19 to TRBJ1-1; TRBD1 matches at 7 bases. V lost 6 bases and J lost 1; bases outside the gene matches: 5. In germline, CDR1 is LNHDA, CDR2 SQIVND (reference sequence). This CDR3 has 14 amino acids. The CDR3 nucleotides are TGTGCCAGTAGGCCCCCAGGGGGGAACACTGAAGCTTTCTTT. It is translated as CASRPPGGNTEAFF.

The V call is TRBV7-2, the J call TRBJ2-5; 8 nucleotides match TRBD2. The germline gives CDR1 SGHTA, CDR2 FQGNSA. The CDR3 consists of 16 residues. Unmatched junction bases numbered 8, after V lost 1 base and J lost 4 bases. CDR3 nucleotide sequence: TGTGCCAGCAGCTTAGGGTCGGCGGGAGGAGGAGAGACCCAGTACTTC. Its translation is CASSLGSAGGGETQYF.

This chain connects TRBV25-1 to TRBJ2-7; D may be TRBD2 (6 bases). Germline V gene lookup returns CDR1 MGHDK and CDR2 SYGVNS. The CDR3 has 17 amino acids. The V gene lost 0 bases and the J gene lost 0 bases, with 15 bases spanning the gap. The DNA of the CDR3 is TGTGCCAGCAGTGAATACTCACCCGGGGGAGTCTCCTACGAGCAGTACTTC. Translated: CASSEYSPGGVSYEQYF.

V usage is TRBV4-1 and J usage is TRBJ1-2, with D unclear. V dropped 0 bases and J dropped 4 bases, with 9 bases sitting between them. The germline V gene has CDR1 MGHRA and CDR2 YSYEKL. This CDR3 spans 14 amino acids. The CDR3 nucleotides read TGCGCCAGCAGCCAAGACTCGACAAGCTATGGCTACACCTTC. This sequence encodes CASSQDSTSYGYTF.

The CDR3 protein is CASSGQVYSNQPQHF. CDR3 coding DNA: TGTGCCAGTAGTGGACAGGTTTATAGCAATCAGCCCCAGCATTTT. V gene TRBV19 combines with J gene TRBJ1-5, with 7 nucleotides matching TRBD1. Looked up from germline, CDR1 is LNHDA and CDR2 is SQIVND (reference sequence). CDR3 length: 15 residues. V shed 5 bases and J 0 bases; nucleotides not matched to a gene: 4.

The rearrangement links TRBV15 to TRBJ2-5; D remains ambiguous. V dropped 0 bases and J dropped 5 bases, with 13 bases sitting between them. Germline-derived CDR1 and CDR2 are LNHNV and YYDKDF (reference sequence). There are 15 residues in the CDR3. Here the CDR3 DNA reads TGTGCCACCAGCAGAGATCGTAGTTCGGTTGAGACCCAGTACTTC. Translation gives CATSRDRSSVETQYF.

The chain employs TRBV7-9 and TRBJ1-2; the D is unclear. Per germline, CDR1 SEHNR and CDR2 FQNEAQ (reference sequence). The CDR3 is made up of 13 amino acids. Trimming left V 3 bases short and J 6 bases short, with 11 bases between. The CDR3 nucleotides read TGTGCCAGCAGCTTCGGGGTTGCCGATGGCTACACCTTC. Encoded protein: CASSFGVADGYTF.

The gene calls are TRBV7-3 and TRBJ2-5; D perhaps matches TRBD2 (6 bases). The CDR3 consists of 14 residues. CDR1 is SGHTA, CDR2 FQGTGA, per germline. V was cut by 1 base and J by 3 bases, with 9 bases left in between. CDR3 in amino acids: CASSLNGGEETQYF. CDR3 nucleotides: TGTGCCAGCAGCTTAAACGGAGGGGAAGAGACCCAGTACTTC. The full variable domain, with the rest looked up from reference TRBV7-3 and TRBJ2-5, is GAGVSQTPSNKVTEKGKYVELRCDPISGHTALYWYRQSLGQGPEFLIYFQGTGAADDSGLPNDRFFAVRPEGSVSTLKIQRTERGDSAVYLCASSLNGGEETQYFGPGTRLLVL.

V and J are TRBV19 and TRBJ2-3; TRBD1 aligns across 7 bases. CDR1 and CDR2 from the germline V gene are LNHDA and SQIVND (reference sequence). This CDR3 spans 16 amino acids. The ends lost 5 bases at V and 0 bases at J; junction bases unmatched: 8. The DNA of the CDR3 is TGTGCCAGTAGTCGGACAGGTGATTCTAGCACAGATACGCAGTATTTT. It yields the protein CASSRTGDSSTDTQYF.

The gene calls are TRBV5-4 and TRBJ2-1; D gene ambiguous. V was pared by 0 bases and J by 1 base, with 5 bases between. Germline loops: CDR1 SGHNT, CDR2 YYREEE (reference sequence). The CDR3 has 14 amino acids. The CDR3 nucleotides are TGTGCCAGCAGCTTGGGAGGATCCTACAATGAGCAGTTCTTC. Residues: CASSLGGSYNEQFF.

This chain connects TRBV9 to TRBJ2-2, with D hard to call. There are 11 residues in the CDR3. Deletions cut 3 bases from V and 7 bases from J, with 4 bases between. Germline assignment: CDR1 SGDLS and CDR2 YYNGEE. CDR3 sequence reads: CASSAHGELFF. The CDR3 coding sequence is TGTGCCAGCAGCGCCCACGGGGAGCTGTTTTTT.

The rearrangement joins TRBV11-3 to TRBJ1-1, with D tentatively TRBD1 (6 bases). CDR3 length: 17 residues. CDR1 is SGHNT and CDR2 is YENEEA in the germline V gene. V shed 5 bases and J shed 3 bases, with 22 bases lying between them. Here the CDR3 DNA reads TGTGCCAGCAGCCACCGTCCCGAACAGGGAAGGTACACTGAAGCTTTCTTT. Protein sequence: CASSHRPEQGRYTEAFF.

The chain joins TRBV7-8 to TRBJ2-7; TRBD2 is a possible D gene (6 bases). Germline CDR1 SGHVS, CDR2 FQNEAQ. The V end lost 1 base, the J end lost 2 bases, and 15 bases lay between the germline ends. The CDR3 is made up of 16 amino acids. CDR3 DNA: TGTGCCAGCAGCTTAGAATTCGGGGGTGGGGCCTACGAGCAGTACTTC. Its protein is CASSLEFGGGAYEQYF.